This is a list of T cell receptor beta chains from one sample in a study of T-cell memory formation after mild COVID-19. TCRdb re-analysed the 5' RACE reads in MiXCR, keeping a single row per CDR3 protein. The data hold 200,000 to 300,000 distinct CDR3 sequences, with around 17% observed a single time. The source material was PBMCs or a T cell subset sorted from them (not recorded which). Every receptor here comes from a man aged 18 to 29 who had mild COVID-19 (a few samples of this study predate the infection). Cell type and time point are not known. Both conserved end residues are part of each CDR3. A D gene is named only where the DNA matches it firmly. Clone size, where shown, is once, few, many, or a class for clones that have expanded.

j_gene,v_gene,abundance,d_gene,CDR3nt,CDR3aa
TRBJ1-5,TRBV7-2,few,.,TGTGCCAGCAGTTCACAGGGTAGCAATCAGCCCCAGCATTTT,CASSSQGSNQPQHF
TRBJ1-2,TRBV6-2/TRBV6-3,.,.,TGTGCCAGCAGTTCGGAAGGGGCTACCTATGGCTACACCTTC,CASSSEGATYGYTF
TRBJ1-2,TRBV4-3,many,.,TGCGCCAGCAGCCAGTCGGGTGATGGCTACACCTTC,CASSQSGDGYTF
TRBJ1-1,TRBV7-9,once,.,TGTGCCAGTGGGACCACCGGAGGCACTGAAGCTTTCTTT,CASGTTGGTEAFF
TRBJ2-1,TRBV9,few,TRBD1,TGTGCCAGCAGCGTAGTAGGGACAGGGGCAGGTGAGCAGTTCTTC,CASSVVGTGAGEQFF
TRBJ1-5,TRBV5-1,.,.,TGCGCCAGCAGCGAGGGGACACCAGCCCAGCCCCAGCATTTT,CASSEGTPAQPQHF
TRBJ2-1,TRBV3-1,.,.,TGTGCCAGCAGCCAGAGGGACCCAGGCCCCGATGAGCAGTTCTTC,CASSQRDPGPDEQFF
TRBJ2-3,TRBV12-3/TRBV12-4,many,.,TGTGCCAGCAGTTTACGAGCGGCAGATACGCAGTATTTT,CASSLRAADTQYF
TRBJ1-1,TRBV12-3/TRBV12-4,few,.,TGTGCCAGCAATCGCGGCGGACGGAACACTGAAGCTTTCTTT,CASNRGGRNTEAFF
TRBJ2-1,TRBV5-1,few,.,TGCGCCAGCAGGGAGACAGGCGGCTCCTACAATGAGCAGTTCTTC,CASRETGGSYNEQFF
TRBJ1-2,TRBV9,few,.,TGTGCCAGCAGCGTAGGAGGGTTCTATGGCTACACCTTC,CASSVGGFYGYTF
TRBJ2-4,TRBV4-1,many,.,TGCGCCAGCAGCCAAGCCAGGGCCAAAAACATTCAGTACTTC,CASSQARAKNIQYF
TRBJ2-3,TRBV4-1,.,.,TGCGCCAGCAGCCAGCTGGGGTCCCTAGCAGATACGCAGTATTTT,CASSQLGSLADTQYF
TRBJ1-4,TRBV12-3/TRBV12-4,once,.,TGTGCCAGCAGTTTATATCCCACAACTAATGAAAAACTGTTTTTT,CASSLYPTTNEKLFF
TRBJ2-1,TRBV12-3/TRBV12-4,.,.,TGTGCCAGCAGGCGCCTACCTAGGGGGGACGCGTTCTTC,CASRRLPRGDAFF
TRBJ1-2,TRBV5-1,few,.,TGCGCCAGCAGGCAAATGGTGGGAGTCTCTGGCTACACCTTC,CASRQMVGVSGYTF
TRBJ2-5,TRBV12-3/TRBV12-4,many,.,TGTGCCAGCCGCCGGGCAGGGGTTCAAGAGACCCAGTACTTC,CASRRAGVQETQYF
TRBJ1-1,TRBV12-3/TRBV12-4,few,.,TGTGCCAGCACCAAGGGCCGGCATCTGAACACTGAAGCTTTCTTT,CASTKGRHLNTEAFF
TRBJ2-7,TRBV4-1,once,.,TGCGCCAGCAGCCAGCCCCCCAGCACTGGAGAGGTCTACGAGCAGTACTTC,CASSQPPSTGEVYEQYF
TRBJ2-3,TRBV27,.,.,TGTGCCAGCAGGTCCCTTGGTACGCAGTATTTT,CASRSLGTQYF
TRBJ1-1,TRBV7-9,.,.,TGTGCCAGCAGCTTAGCCCCAGGAGTAGGGTTCTACACTGAAGCTTTCTTT,CASSLAPGVGFYTEAFF
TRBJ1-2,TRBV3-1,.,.,TGTGCCAGCAGCCAAGTAGACCATGGCTACACCTTC,CASSQVDHGYTF
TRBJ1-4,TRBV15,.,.,TGTGCCACCAGCAGAGATCCCTTCAGCGGGTTGGGACTGTTTTTT,CATSRDPFSGLGLFF
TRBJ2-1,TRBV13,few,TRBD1,TGTGCCAGCAGCCCTTGGGACAGTTCATCCCACAATGAGCAGTTCTTC,CASSPWDSSSHNEQFF
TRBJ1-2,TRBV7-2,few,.,TGTGCCAGCAGGGAAGGGGGGGGGACCTATGGCTACACCTTC,CASREGGGTYGYTF
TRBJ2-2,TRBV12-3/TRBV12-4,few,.,TGTGCCAGCCCGGGACGGCCAGAAGGGTACACCGGGGAGCTGTTTTTT,CASPGRPEGYTGELFF
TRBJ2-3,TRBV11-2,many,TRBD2,TGTGCCAGCAGCTTTTCCGGGGGGATTAGCACAGATACGCAGTATTTT,CASSFSGGISTDTQYF
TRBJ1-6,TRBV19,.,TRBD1,TGTGCCAGTAGCGACCCCACAGGGGTCGGATCACCCCTCCACTTT,CASSDPTGVGSPLHF
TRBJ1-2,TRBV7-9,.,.,TGTGCCAGCAGCCAGGGCGGAGGGGCGGTTGGCTACACCTTC,CASSQGGGAVGYTF
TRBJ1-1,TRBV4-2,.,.,TGTGCCAGCAGCCAAGACAGGCGGAACACTGAAGCTTTCTTT,CASSQDRRNTEAFF
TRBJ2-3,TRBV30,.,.,TGTGCCTGGAGTCTAGGTCAGGTTGACACAGATACGCAGTATTTT,CAWSLGQVDTDTQYF
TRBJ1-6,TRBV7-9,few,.,TGTGCCAGCAGCTGGGGGGGGCAGGGACCCCTCCACTTT,CASSWGGQGPLHF
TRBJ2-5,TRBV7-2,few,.,TGTGCCAGCAGCACACAAGGGCCTGGTGGGACCCAGTACTTC,CASSTQGPGGTQYF
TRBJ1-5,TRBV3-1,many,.,TGTGCCAGCAGCCTGAGCGCCAGCAATCAGCCCCAGCATTTT,CASSLSASNQPQHF
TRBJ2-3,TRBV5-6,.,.,TGTGCCAGCAGCCGAGACAGTAGCGCAGATACGCAGTATTTT,CASSRDSSADTQYF
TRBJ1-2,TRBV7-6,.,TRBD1,TGTGCCAGCAGCTTGGTTACAGGGGGCGGTGGCTATGGCTACACCTTC,CASSLVTGGGGYGYTF
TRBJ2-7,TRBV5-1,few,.,TGCGCCAGCAGCTTGGCTTCCGGGACGAGGGAGTACTTC,CASSLASGTREYF
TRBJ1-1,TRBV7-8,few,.,TGTGCCAGCAGCTTAGTGGCGCGTTTGGGGGGGCAGGGGACTGAAGCTTTCTTT,CASSLVARLGGQGTEAFF
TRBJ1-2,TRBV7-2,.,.,TGTGCCAGCAGCTTAGGGGGAGGGAGCCATGGCTACACCTTC,CASSLGGGSHGYTF
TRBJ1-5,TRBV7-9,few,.,TGTGCCAGCAGCTTGGAGGTTAGCCAGCCCCAGCATTTT,CASSLEVSQPQHF
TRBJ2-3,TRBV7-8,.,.,TGTGCCAGCAGCTATAACGGCCTTCGCACAGATACGCAGTATTTT,CASSYNGLRTDTQYF
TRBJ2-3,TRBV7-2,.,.,TGTGCCAGCAGCTTAAGGGGAAGAGGGGCAGATACGCAGTATTTT,CASSLRGRGADTQYF
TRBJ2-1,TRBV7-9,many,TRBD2,TGTGCCAGCAGCTTATCGCGGGGGGAGGCTGAGCAGTTCTTC,CASSLSRGEAEQFF
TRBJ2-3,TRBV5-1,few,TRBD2,TGCGCCAGCAGCTTCGATGGTCGGACTAGCGGGGGGGCCGCAGATACGCAGTATTTT,CASSFDGRTSGGAADTQYF
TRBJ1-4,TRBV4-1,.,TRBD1,TGCGCCAGCAGCCTGAATCCCGGGACAGGTTTTTTTAAACTGTTTTTT,CASSLNPGTGFFKLFF
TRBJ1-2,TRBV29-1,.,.,TGCAGCGCAGCTGGCAGCTATGGCTACACCTTC,CSAAGSYGYTF
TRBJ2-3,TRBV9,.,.,TGTGCCAGCAGCGTTTCCAGTATAGGTACGCAGTATTTT,CASSVSSIGTQYF
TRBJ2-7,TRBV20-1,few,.,TGCAGTGCCCAGGTTTCCTACGAGCAGTACTTC,CSAQVSYEQYF